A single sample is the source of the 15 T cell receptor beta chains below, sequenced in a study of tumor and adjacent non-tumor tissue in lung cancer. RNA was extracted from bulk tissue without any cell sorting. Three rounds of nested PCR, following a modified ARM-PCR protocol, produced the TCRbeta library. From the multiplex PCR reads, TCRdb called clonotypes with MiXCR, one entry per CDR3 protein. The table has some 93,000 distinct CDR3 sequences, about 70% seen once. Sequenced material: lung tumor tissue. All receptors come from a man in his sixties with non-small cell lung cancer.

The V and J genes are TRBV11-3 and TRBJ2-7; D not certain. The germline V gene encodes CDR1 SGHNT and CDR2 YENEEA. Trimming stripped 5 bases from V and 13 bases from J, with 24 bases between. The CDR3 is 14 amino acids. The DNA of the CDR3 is TGTGCCAGCAGCGGTCGGACGGATGTCTACGAACGTTACTTC. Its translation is CASSGRTDVYERYF.

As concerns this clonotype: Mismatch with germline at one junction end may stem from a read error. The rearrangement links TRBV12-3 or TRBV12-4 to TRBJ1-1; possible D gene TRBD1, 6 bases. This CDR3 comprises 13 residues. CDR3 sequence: CASSPGQRLEAFF. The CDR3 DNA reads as TGCGCCAGCAGTCCAGGACAGAGACTTGAAGCTTTCTTT.

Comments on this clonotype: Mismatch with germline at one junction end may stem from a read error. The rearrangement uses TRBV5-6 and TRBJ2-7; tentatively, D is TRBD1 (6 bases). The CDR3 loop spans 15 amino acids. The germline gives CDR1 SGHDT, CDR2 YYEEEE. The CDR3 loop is CTSSFRTANPYEQYF. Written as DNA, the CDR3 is TGTACCAGTAGCTTCAGGACAGCGAACCCCTACGAGCAGTACTTC.

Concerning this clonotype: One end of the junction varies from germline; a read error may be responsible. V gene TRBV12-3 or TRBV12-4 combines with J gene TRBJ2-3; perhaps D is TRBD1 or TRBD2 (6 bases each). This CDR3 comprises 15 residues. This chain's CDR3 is CPSSPGGHRTDTQYF. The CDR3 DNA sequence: TGTCCCAGCAGTCCCGGGGGACACCGCACAGATACGCAGTATTTT.

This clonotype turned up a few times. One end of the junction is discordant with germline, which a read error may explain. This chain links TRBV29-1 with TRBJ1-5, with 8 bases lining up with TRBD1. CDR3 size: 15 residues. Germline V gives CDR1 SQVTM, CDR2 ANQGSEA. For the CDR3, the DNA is TGCAGCGTCGCTCAAGGACAGGGAGGCTATCAGCCCAAGCATTTT. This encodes CSVAQGQGGYQPKHF.

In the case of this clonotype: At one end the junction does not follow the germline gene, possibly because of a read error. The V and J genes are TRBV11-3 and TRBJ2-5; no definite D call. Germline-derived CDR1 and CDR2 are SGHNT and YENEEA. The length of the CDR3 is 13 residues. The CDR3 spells CASSLDFSTTQHF. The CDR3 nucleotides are TGTGCTAGCAGCTTAGATTTTTCAACTACCCAGCACTTC.

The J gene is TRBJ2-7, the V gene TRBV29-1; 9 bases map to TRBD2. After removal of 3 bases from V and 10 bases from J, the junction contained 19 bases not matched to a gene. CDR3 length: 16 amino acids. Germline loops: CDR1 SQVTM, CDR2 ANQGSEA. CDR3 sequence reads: CSVDKVTSGSSYDQYF. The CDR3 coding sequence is TGCAGCGTTGATAAGGTGACTAGCGGAAGTTCCTATGATCAGTACTTC.

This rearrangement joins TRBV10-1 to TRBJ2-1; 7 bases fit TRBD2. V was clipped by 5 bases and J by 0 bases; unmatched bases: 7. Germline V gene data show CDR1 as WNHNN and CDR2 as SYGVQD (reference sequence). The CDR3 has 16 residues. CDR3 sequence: CASSTSVARSYNEQFF. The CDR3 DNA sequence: TGCGCCAGCAGTACTAGCGTGGCGCGCTCCTACAATGAGCAGTTCTTC.

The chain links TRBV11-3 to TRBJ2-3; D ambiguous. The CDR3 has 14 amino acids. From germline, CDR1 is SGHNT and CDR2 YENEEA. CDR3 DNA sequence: TGTATCAGCAGCGTCCAAGCGTACACAGATACGCAGTATTTT. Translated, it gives CISSVQAYTDTQYF. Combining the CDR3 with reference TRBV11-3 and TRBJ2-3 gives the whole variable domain EAGVVQSPRYKIIEKKQPVAFWCNPISGHNTLYWYLQNLGQGPELLIRYENEEAVDDSQLPKDRFSAERLKGVDSTLKIQPAELGDSAVYLCISSVQAYTDTQYFGPGTRLTVL.

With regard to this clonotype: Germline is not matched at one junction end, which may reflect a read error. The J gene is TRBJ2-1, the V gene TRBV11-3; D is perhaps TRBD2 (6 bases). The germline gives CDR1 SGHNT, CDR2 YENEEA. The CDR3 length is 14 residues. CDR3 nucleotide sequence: TGTGCCAGCAGTCGGACTACTACGTCTACTGAGCAGCTATTC. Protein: CASSRTTTSTEQLF. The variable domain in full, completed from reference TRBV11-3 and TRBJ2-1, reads EAGVVQSPRYKIIEKKQPVAFWCNPISGHNTLYWYLQNLGQGPELLIRYENEEAVDDSQLPKDRFSAERLKGVDSTLKIQPAELGDSAVYLCASSRTTTSTEQLFGPGTRLTVL.

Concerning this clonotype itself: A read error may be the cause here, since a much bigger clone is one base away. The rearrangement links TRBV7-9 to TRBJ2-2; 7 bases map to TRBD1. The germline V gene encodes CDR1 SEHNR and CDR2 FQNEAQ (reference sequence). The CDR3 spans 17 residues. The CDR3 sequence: CASSSPGQYLNTGDLFF. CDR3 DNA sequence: TGTGCCAGCAGTTCTCCGGGACAGTATTTGAACACCGGGGATCTGTTTTTT.

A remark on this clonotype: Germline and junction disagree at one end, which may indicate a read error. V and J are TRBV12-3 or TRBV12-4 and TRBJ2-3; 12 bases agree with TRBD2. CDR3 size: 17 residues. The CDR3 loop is CATSLKLAGGGTDTQYF. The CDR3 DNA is TGTGCCACCAGTTTAAAACTAGCGGGAGGTGGCACAGATACGCAGTATTTT.

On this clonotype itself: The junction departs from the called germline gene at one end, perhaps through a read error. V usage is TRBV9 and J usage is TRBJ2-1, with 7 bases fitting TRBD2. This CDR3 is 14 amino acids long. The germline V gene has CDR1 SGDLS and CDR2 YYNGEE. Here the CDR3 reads CASSVSGNVDEQFF. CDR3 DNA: TGTGCTAGCAGCGTCAGCGGGAATGTCGATGAGCAGTTCTTC. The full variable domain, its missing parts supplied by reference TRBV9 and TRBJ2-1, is DSGVTQTPKHLITATGQRVTLRCSPRSGDLSVYWYQQSLDQGLQFLIQYYNGEERAKGNILERFSAQQFPDLHSELNLSSLELGDSALYFCASSVSGNVDEQFFGPGTRLTVL.

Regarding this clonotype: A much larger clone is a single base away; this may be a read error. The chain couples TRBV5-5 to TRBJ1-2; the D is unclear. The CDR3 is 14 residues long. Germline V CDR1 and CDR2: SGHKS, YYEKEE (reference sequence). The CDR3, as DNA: TGTGCCAGCAGCTTGAGTGCCAGAACCTATGGCTACATCTTC. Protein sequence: CASSLSARTYGYIF.

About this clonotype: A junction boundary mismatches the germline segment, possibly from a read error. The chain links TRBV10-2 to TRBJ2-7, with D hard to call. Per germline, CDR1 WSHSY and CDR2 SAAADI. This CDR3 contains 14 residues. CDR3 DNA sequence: TGTGCCAGCAGTGATACAGTGAAAGAATACGAGCAGTACTTC. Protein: CASSDTVKEYEQYF.